One T cell receptor beta chain is described in this entry. Its cognate antigen is unknown. TCRdb's copy holds only in-frame clones and misses some; the assay was immunoSEQ multiplex PCR. The sample holds fewer than 110,000 clones, approximately 94% seen once. This sample stems from a study of graft-versus-host responses after intestinal transplantation. Study context: Transplants were multivisceral, liver-intestinal, or isolated intestinal.

Trimming left V 4 bases short and J 4 bases short, with 12 bases between. Germline CDR1 reads SGDLS; CDR2 reads YYNGEE. The CDR3 spans 14 residues. Here the sequenced sample was unstimulated CD8+ T cells sorted from spleen or lymph node cells, taken before intestinal transplant. This TCR was sampled from a human donor who received an intestinal transplant. This chain connects TRBV9 to TRBJ2-1; perhaps TRBD1 as D (6 bases). Here the CDR3 reads CASSLDREYNEQFF. The DNA of the CDR3 is TGTGCCAGCAGCCTGGACAGAGAGTACAATGAGCAGTTCTTC.